These 26 T cell receptor beta chains came from one sample sequenced in a study of T-cell memory formation after mild COVID-19. Each CDR3 protein gets one entry after TCRdb re-called the 5' RACE reads with MiXCR. The sample has around 390,000 distinct CDR3 sequences, roughly 15% seen once. The specimen sequenced was PBMCs or a T cell subset sorted from them (not recorded which). These receptors were obtained from a man aged 18 to 29 who had mild COVID-19 (a few samples of this study predate the infection). Cell type and time point are not known.

The table lists this clonotype with a few counts. In nucleotides, the CDR3 is TGTGCCATCAGCAGGACGGGGGTTGGGTCCTATGGCTACACCTTC. The encoded protein is CAISRTGVGSYGYTF. The chain is built from TRBV10-3 and TRBJ1-2; tentative D call: TRBD1 (5 bases). This CDR3 spans 15 amino acids. The germline V gene has CDR1 ENHRY and CDR2 SYGVKD. V dropped 6 bases and J dropped 4 bases, with 18 bases sitting between them.

This clonotype showed up many times. The rearrangement links TRBV20-1 to TRBJ2-3; D may correspond to TRBD1 or TRBD2 (6 bases each). V lost 4 bases, J lost 4 bases, and 18 bases lay in between. Germline V lookup: CDR1 DFQATT, CDR2 SNEGSKA (reference sequence). The CDR3 covers 15 residues. CDR3 sequence: CSATASGAGSDTQYF. CDR3 in DNA: TGCAGTGCTACCGCCTCGGGGGCCGGATCAGATACGCAGTATTTT.

This clonotype was counted a few times. The V and J genes are TRBV7-2 and TRBJ2-3; 7 bases agree with TRBD1. With V trimmed by 2 bases and J by 6 bases, 5 bases remained unmatched. There are 14 residues in the CDR3. The germline V gene encodes CDR1 SGHTA and CDR2 FQGNSA. CDR3 in DNA: TGTGCCAGCAGCTTAAACAGGGGCGGGGATACGCAGTATTTT. Residues: CASSLNRGGDTQYF.

The rearrangement joins TRBV3-1 to TRBJ2-5; D is tentatively TRBD1 or TRBD2 (5 bases each). The germline V gene encodes CDR1 LGHDT and CDR2 YNNKEL (reference sequence). This CDR3 has 16 amino acids. V lost 4 bases and J lost 0, with 15 bases in between. CDR3: CASSPRGKRYQETQYF. CDR3 in DNA: TGTGCCAGCAGCCCGAGGGGCAAGCGGTACCAAGAGACCCAGTACTTC.

The chain combines TRBV19 with TRBJ2-7, with 9 bases lining up with TRBD1. The CDR3 is made up of 14 amino acids. Trimming took 4 bases from V and 6 from J; bases not matched to a gene: 7. CDR1 is LNHDA and CDR2 is SQIVND in the germline V gene (reference sequence). The CDR3 DNA sequence: TGTGCCAGTAGTACTCGGGACAGGGCCTCCGAGCAGTACTTC. It encodes CASSTRDRASEQYF. Full variable domain (remainder filled in from reference TRBV19 and TRBJ2-7): DGGITQSPKYLFRKEGQNVTLSCEQNLNHDAMYWYRQDPGQGLRLIYYSQIVNDFQKGDIAEGYSVSREKKESFPLTVTSAQKNPTAFYLCASSTRDRASEQYFGPGTRLTVT.

The rearrangement uses TRBV29-1 and TRBJ1-3; D is undetermined. Germline V gene data show CDR1 as SQVTM and CDR2 as ANQGSEA. The CDR3 is made up of 14 amino acids. V dropped 7 bases and J dropped 0 bases, with 13 bases sitting between them. The DNA for the CDR3 is TGCAGCGCGGACGTGGGCGACTCTGGAAACACCATATATTTT. The encoded protein is CSADVGDSGNTIYF.

The chain joins TRBV14 to TRBJ2-1; the D gene is possibly TRBD2 (6 bases). CDR1 and CDR2 (germline): SGHDN, FVKESK. V dropped 3 bases and J dropped 1 base, with 7 bases sitting between them. This CDR3 comprises 14 residues. The CDR3 DNA follows: TGTGCCAGCAGCCATGGGACTTCCTACAATGAGCAGTTCTTC. Translation gives CASSHGTSYNEQFF.

This clonotype was seen more than once but under ten times. The chain employs TRBV27 and TRBJ2-5; TRBD2 matches at 9 bases. Germline V gives CDR1 MNHEY, CDR2 SMNVEV (reference sequence). J lost 5 bases, V lost 3 bases, and 4 bases had no gene match. The CDR3 is 14 residues long. The CDR3 DNA reads as TGTGCCAGCAGTTTGACTACTAGCGGGGAGACCCAGTACTTC. The encoded protein is CASSLTTSGETQYF.

This clonotype was observed at least ten times. The chain carries TRBV27 and TRBJ2-1, with 8 bases aligning to TRBD2. The CDR3 extends over 21 amino acids. The trim removed 2 bases at V and 6 bases at J, leaving 24 bases unmatched. Germline-derived CDR1 and CDR2 are MNHEY and SMNVEV (reference sequence). CDR3 nucleotide sequence: TGTGCCAGCAGTTTACCGAGGCTGGTAGGAGCGGGGCTAAGCGGGGGCAATGAGCAGTTCTTC. It codes for CASSLPRLVGAGLSGGNEQFF.

The V call is TRBV6-2 or TRBV6-3, the J call TRBJ1-1; D gene ambiguous. The germline V gene has CDR1 MNHEY and CDR2 SVGEGT. V was shortened by 0 bases and J by 2 bases, with 13 bases between the two germline ends. The CDR3 totals 16 residues. The chain's CDR3 is CASSYSSSGSNTEAFF. CDR3 DNA sequence: TGTGCCAGCAGTTACTCCTCTTCGGGGTCCAACACTGAAGCTTTCTTT.

A few counts support this clonotype. The chain uses TRBV7-9 and TRBJ1-3; D is unresolved. The V end lost 2 bases, the J end lost 0 bases, and 5 bases lay between the germline ends. Germline CDR1 reads SEHNR; CDR2 reads FQNEAQ (reference sequence). The length of the CDR3 is 14 residues. The CDR3 DNA reads TGTGCCAGCAGCTTACGGGCCTCTGGAAACACCATATATTTT. Translation gives CASSLRASGNTIYF.

V is TRBV7-3 and J is TRBJ2-5; TRBD2 agrees at 7 bases. Germline CDR1 reads SGHTA; CDR2 reads FQGTGA. The CDR3 is made up of 19 amino acids. Trimming at V came to 3 bases and at J to 2 bases, leaving 18 bases not matched to a gene. The chain's CDR3 is CASSFGHPASGLIQETQYF. The CDR3 DNA sequence: TGTGCCAGCAGCTTTGGCCACCCAGCTAGCGGACTTATTCAAGAGACCCAGTACTTC.

V is TRBV6-5 and J is TRBJ2-5; 8 nucleotides agree with TRBD2. In germline, CDR1 is MNHEY, CDR2 SVGAGI. V dropped 5 bases and J dropped 0; count of bases not matched to a gene: 8. This CDR3 is 16 amino acids long. The DNA for the CDR3 is TGTGCCAGCAGTCCAGCGGGGGACCCGTACCAAGAGACCCAGTACTTC. This gives the protein CASSPAGDPYQETQYF.

The chain employs TRBV12-3 or TRBV12-4 and TRBJ1-2, with TRBD1 identical over 7 bases. J gave up 4 bases and V 11 bases, and 10 bases lay outside the gene matches. This CDR3 spans 13 amino acids. This chain's CDR3 is CALRGGPLYGYTF. In nucleotides, the CDR3 is TGTGCCCTACGAGGGGGCCCACTCTATGGCTACACCTTC.

This clonotype was observed a few times. CDR3 residues: CASSLASGIQYF. The CDR3 coding sequence is TGTGCCAGCAGCTTAGCCTCGGGGATCCAGTACTTC. The chain links TRBV7-9 to TRBJ2-5; a possible D gene is TRBD2 (5 bases). Germline V gives CDR1 SEHNR, CDR2 FQNEAQ (reference sequence). V was clipped by 0 bases and J by 10 bases, with 9 bases between them. The CDR3 is 12 residues long.

V is TRBV28 and J is TRBJ2-2, with TRBD1 identical over 8 bases. This CDR3 has 16 residues. The germline gives CDR1 MDHEN, CDR2 SYDVKM. V was pared by 4 bases and J by 5 bases, with 9 bases of the junction left unmatched. This CDR3 is CASSSPWTGWTGELFF. The DNA of the CDR3 is TGTGCCAGCAGTTCTCCCTGGACAGGGTGGACCGGGGAGCTGTTTTTT.

The chain employs TRBV9 and TRBJ2-7; D gene ambiguous. The CDR3 spans 13 residues. V was shortened by 0 bases and J by 5 bases, with 9 bases between the two germline ends. From germline, CDR1 is SGDLS and CDR2 YYNGEE. CDR3 nucleotides: TGTGCCAGCAGCGTAGGTCCCGGAAACGAGCAGTACGTC. As protein: CASSVGPGNEQYV.

This clonotype was counted many times. In DNA form, the CDR3 reads TGTGCCCTGGGAAAGGGGACCGGGGAGCTGTTTTTT. As protein: CALGKGTGELFF. The chain recombines TRBV12-3 or TRBV12-4 with TRBJ2-2, with D perhaps TRBD1 (5 bases). Between the trimmed V and J ends, which lost 11 bases and 5 bases, there was a span of 12 bases. The CDR3 totals 12 residues.

This clonotype was seen many times. This chain connects TRBV7-6 to TRBJ2-5; D is possibly TRBD1 (7 bases). CDR1 SGHVS and CDR2 FNYEAQ come from the germline V gene. V was shortened by 4 bases and J by 5 bases, with 23 bases between the two germline ends. CDR3 length equals 17 residues. CDR3 in DNA: TGTGCCAGCAGCTCCCTCCTCACCCAGGGGGGAGATGAGACCCAGTACTTC. It yields the protein CASSSLLTQGGDETQYF.

In its sample, this clonotype was seen a few times. This rearrangement joins TRBV5-7 to TRBJ2-4; maybe TRBD1 (6 bases). TRBV5-7 is flagged as an ORF with uncertain function. The CDR3 covers 16 residues. The ends were cut back, 5 bases at V and 3 bases at J, with 18 bases in the middle. In DNA form, the CDR3 reads TGTGCCAGCAGTTGGAACAACAGGGATGGCAAAAACATTCAGTACTTC. Translated, it gives CASSWNNRDGKNIQYF.

J is TRBJ1-2 and V is TRBV6-1; tentatively, D is TRBD1 (5 bases). Trimming cost V 0 bases and J 5 bases, with 13 bases left between them. There are 15 residues in the CDR3. CDR1 is MNHNS and CDR2 is SASEGT in the germline V gene. The CDR3 sequence: CASSEATGVFYGYTF. DNA for the CDR3: TGTGCCAGCAGTGAAGCGACGGGGGTTTTTTATGGCTACACCTTC.

This clonotype appeared a few times. The V gene is TRBV18, the J gene TRBJ2-5; D not resolved. The germline CDR1 and CDR2 sequences are KGHSH and LQKENI. The ends were cut back, 0 bases at V and 2 bases at J, with 7 bases in the middle. This CDR3 region has 14 residues. The CDR3 DNA reads TGTGCCAGCTCACCACCTATCAGACAAGAGACCCAGTACTTC. Encoded protein: CASSPPIRQETQYF.

This clonotype showed up just a few times. The rearrangement joins TRBV4-1 to TRBJ2-4; no clear D. V was pared by 1 base and J by 14 bases, with 9 bases between. The CDR3 has 11 amino acids. CDR1 MGHRA and CDR2 YSYEKL come from the germline V gene. CDR3 amino acids: CASSQADRKYF. CDR3 coding DNA: TGCGCCAGCAGCCAAGCGGACCGCAAGTACTTC.

The chain uses TRBV7-7 and TRBJ1-1; D gene ambiguous. CDR1 and CDR2 (germline): SSHAT, FNYEAQ (reference sequence). This CDR3 comprises 15 residues. The V end lost 0 bases, the J end lost 6 bases, and 14 bases lay between the germline ends. The CDR3 DNA reads as TGTGCCAGCAGCTTAGCGCGGTGGCTCCCGGCTGAAGCTTTCTTT. It translates to CASSLARWLPAEAFF. The full variable domain, with the rest looked up from reference TRBV7-7 and TRBJ1-1, is GAGVSQSPRYKVTKRGQDVTLRCDPISSHATLYWYQQALGQGPEFLTYFNYEAQPDKSGLPSDRFSAERPEGSISTLTIQRTEQRDSAMYRCASSLARWLPAEAFFGQGTRLTVV.

This clonotype has a handful of counts. This chain joins TRBV5-1 and TRBJ2-3, with D tentatively TRBD1 or TRBD2 (6 bases each). The ends were cut back, 3 bases at V and 4 bases at J, with 18 bases in the middle. CDR3 length: 16 amino acids. The V gene's germline CDR1 is SGHRS and CDR2 YFSETQ. In DNA form, the CDR3 reads TGCGCCAGCAGCTGGACGGGGGCGGGGAGCCCAGATACGCAGTATTTT. It is translated as CASSWTGAGSPDTQYF.

The J gene is TRBJ2-6, the V gene TRBV4-1; perhaps TRBD2 as D (6 bases). The V and J ends lost 0 bases and 4 bases respectively, with 16 bases between them. From germline, CDR1 is MGHRA and CDR2 YSYEKL. The CDR3 extends over 18 amino acids. CDR3 protein: CASSQDPGEITGANVLTF. In nucleotides, the CDR3 is TGCGCCAGCAGCCAAGACCCGGGGGAGATAACCGGGGCCAACGTCCTGACTTTC.